This is a list of T cell receptor beta chains from one sample in a study of T-cell memory formation after mild COVID-19. TCRdb ran MiXCR on the 5' RACE reads and lists one entry per CDR3 protein. The table has a few hundred thousand distinct CDR3 sequences, roughly a tenth seen once; the top ten hold approximately 2.8%. The sample taken for sequencing was PBMCs or a T cell subset sorted from them (not recorded which). The receptors originated from a man aged 18-30 years who had mild COVID-19 (a few samples of this study predate the infection). Cell type and time point are not known. The CDR3 runs from the conserved cysteine through the conserved F or W. The order of the fields is J gene, V gene, D gene, clone size, CDR3 DNA, CDR3 protein. A D gene is named only where the DNA matches it firmly. Size tells how often a clone was seen (once, few, many) or the class of an expanded clone, and some rows leave it out.

TRBJ2-5,TRBV15,.,few,TGTGCCACCAGCACCCCGCGACAGGCCCGGGAGACCCAGTACTTC,CATSTPRQARETQYF
TRBJ1-3,TRBV10-3,.,few,TGTGCCATCAGTGATGGGCCATTAGACACCATATATTTT,CAISDGPLDTIYF
TRBJ2-3,TRBV7-8,.,few,TGTGCCAGCAGCTCCCTCCGGGAAGGGGTAGATACGCAGTATTTT,CASSSLREGVDTQYF
TRBJ1-6,TRBV18,TRBD1,.,TGTGCCAGCTCAATTCGACAGGGTCGTGGGGAGTCACCCCTCCACTTT,CASSIRQGRGESPLHF
TRBJ2-4,TRBV7-2,.,few,TGTGCCAGCAGCAGAGGACCGGAAAGAGCCAAAAACATTCAGTACTTC,CASSRGPERAKNIQYF
TRBJ1-1,TRBV4-3,.,many,TGCGCCAGCAGCCAGGACACAGGGAGTGCAGCTTTCTTT,CASSQDTGSAAFF
TRBJ2-7,TRBV2,.,.,TGTGCCAGCAGTGCAAGAGGGACAACGTTTGCCGAGCAGTACTTC,CASSARGTTFAEQYF
TRBJ2-1,TRBV20-1,.,few,TGCAGTGCTAGACGGGGCGGGGATGAGCAGTTCTTC,CSARRGGDEQFF
TRBJ2-4,TRBV24-1,TRBD1,.,TGTGCCACCAGTGACTGGACAGGGACCAAAAACATTCAGTACTTC,CATSDWTGTKNIQYF
TRBJ2-2,TRBV9,.,.,TGTGCCAGCAGCGTATACGCCACCGGGGAGCTGTTTTTT,CASSVYATGELFF
TRBJ2-5,TRBV7-8,.,.,TGTGCCAGCAGCCGAAACAGGGAGACCCAGTACTTC,CASSRNRETQYF